This T cell receptor beta chain was sequenced in a study of identical twins. TCRdb passed the 5' RACE reads through MiXCR, listing each CDR3 protein once. The sample holds roughly 1.6 million distinct CDR3 sequences; around 29% are singletons and the top ten take approximately 0.29%. A remark on this clonotype: Its antigen remains unidentified.

Study-wide findings and caveats: Out-of-frame alpha sequences common to twins were enriched for low generation probability. Sharing of beta out-of-frame sequences by twins showed a weaker excess. Potential partial confounding of zero-insertion analyses by invariant MAIT and iNKT cells was noted. Insertions were reduced in abundant cord blood beta clonotypes but not in memory repertoires.

The germline gives CDR1 SGDLS, CDR2 YYNGEE. The CDR3 has 14 amino acids. Trimming pared 0 bases from V and 3 bases from J, leaving 8 bases between. This TCR was recovered from a newborn girl in good health. The chain is built from TRBV9 and TRBJ2-3, with a tentative D call TRBD2 (6 bases). The source material was cord blood. CDR3 bases: TGTGCCAGCAGCGTAGGGAGGGTTACAGATACGCAGTATTTT. Translation: CASSVGRVTDTQYF.